These 9 T cell receptor beta chains were sequenced from one sample in a study of cytomegalovirus exposure and HLA in healthy donors. Researchers ran the PCR with 60 Vbeta and 13 Jbeta primers. Here immunoSEQ multiplex PCR was the method, and the copy in TCRdb shows in-frame clones only, minus some. The data show around 210,000 clones, with approximately 78% seen just once and around 2.7% held by the top ten. Sample: PBMCs. All receptors derive from a woman in her thirties or forties in good health and CMV-seronegative.

This clone has more than one count but fewer than ten. The chain employs TRBV6-5 and TRBJ2-7; TRBD2 is a possible D gene (6 bases). The ends were cut back, 0 bases at V and 2 bases at J, with 11 bases in the middle. The germline V gene encodes CDR1 MNHEY and CDR2 SVGAGI. This CDR3 is 15 amino acids long. DNA of the CDR3: TGTGCCAGCAGTTACTCCTCGGGGGTGGCCTACGAGCAGTACTTC. Its translation: CASSYSSGVAYEQYF.

The rearrangement joins TRBV5-1 to TRBJ2-2; maybe TRBD2 (8 bases). Germline V gives CDR1 SGHRS, CDR2 YFSETQ. This CDR3 has 16 amino acids. The germline V and J ends were trimmed by 0 bases and 6 bases, with 15 bases remaining between them. The CDR3 loop is CASSLVGSGTAGELFF. The CDR3 DNA sequence: TGCGCCAGCAGCTTGGTCGGTAGCGGGACAGCCGGGGAGCTGTTTTTT. Full variable domain (remainder filled in from reference TRBV5-1 and TRBJ2-2): KAGVTQTPRYLIKTRGQQVTLSCSPISGHRSVSWYQQTPGQGLQFLFEYFSETQRNKGNFPGRFSGRQFSNSRSEMNVSTLELGDSALYLCASSLVGSGTAGELFFGEGSRLTVL.

This clone was picked up one time. The V call is TRBV6-1, the J call TRBJ2-6; the D gene is possibly TRBD1 (6 bases). V was clipped by 3 bases and J by 2 bases, with 8 bases between them. CDR1 and CDR2 (germline): MNHNS, SASEGT. There are 15 residues in the CDR3. CDR3 sequence reads: CASSEYRAGANVLTF. The DNA of the CDR3 is TGTGCCAGCAGTGAGTACAGGGCTGGGGCCAACGTCCTGACTTTC.

The chain carries TRBV10-3 and TRBJ2-7, with D tentatively TRBD1 (5 bases). Between the trimmed V and J ends, which lost 7 bases and 1 base, there was a span of 11 bases. The germline V gene encodes CDR1 ENHRY and CDR2 SYGVKD. CDR3 length: 13 amino acids. CDR3 sequence: CAIMGPGSYEQYF. The CDR3 DNA is TGTGCCATCATGGGGCCAGGGTCCTACGAGCAGTACTTC.

The rearrangement joins TRBV2 to TRBJ2-3; 9 bases fit TRBD2. The CDR3 has 17 residues. V lost 7 bases, J lost 6 bases, and 17 bases stayed unmatched. Germline V gives CDR1 SNHLY, CDR2 FYNNEI. The CDR3 reads CASTPSGWAGGRDTQYF. In nucleotides, the CDR3 is TGTGCCAGCACCCCGTCCGGGTGGGCGGGAGGGCGGGATACGCAGTATTTT.

This sequence joins TRBV4-1 and TRBJ1-1; tentatively, D is TRBD1 (6 bases). This CDR3 spans 15 amino acids. The germline CDR1 and CDR2 sequences are MGHRA and YSYEKL. The V gene lost 3 bases and the J gene lost 1 base, with 12 bases spanning the gap. The CDR3 protein is CASSQEPGQNTEAFF. DNA for the CDR3: TGCGCCAGCAGCCAGGAACCGGGACAGAACACTGAAGCTTTCTTT.

The chain has TRBV5-6 and TRBJ2-1; 10 nucleotides line up with TRBD2. The germline CDR1 and CDR2 sequences are SGHDT and YYEEEE. The ends lost 4 bases at V and 0 bases at J; junction bases unmatched: 4. The CDR3 is 16 amino acids. CDR3 region: CASSNPSGSSYNEQFF. DNA for the CDR3: TGTGCCAGCAGCAACCCTAGCGGGAGCTCCTACAATGAGCAGTTCTTC.

Concerning this clone: Other DNA sequences in this sample translate to the same CDR3. The genes are TRBV18 and TRBJ2-7; D not certain. This CDR3 comprises 12 residues. Trimming removed 3 bases at V and 0 bases at J, with 3 bases between. Per the germline V gene, CDR1 is KGHSH and CDR2 is LQKENI. The CDR3 protein is CASSPSSYEQYF. CDR3 DNA: TGTGCCAGCTCACCCAGCTCCTACGAGCAGTACTTC.

The chain is built from TRBV6-5 and TRBJ2-7; 7 nucleotides match TRBD1. CDR1 MNHEY and CDR2 SVGAGI come from the germline V gene. This CDR3 comprises 15 residues. J was trimmed by 3 bases and V by 0 bases; bases with no gene match: 5. The CDR3 sequence is CASSYSVGTDYEQYF. CDR3 sequence (DNA): TGTGCCAGCAGTTACTCCGTGGGGACAGACTACGAGCAGTACTTC.